The rows below give T cell receptor beta chains drawn from one sample of a study of shared clonotypes between healthy human individuals. TCRdb's copy holds only in-frame clones and misses some; the assay was immunoSEQ multiplex PCR. The sample shows some 1,600,000 clones, 95% to 99% of them seen only once. The sample comprised naive CD4+ T cells sorted from blood. The receptors were gathered from a man aged 25-40 years in good health. Each CDR3 is given with its conserved first and last residue. The D gene is left open where the match is weak. Size tells how often a clone was seen (once, few, many) or the class of an expanded clone, and some rows leave it out.

V gene	D gene	clone size	J gene	CDR3 protein	CDR3 DNA
TRBV7-2	-	-	TRBJ2-3	CASSSQRDATDTQYF	TGTGCCAGCAGCTCACAAAGGGACGCCACAGATACGCAGTATTTT
TRBV2	-	-	TRBJ2-1	CASTRTNNEQFF	TGTGCCAGCACCAGGACCAACAATGAGCAGTTCTTC
TRBV27	-	-	TRBJ2-7	CASSLYFLGRYEQYF	TGTGCCAGCAGTTTATATTTTCTCGGTAGATACGAGCAGTACTTC
TRBV29-1	-	-	TRBJ2-7	CSVAYGKTYEQYF	TGCAGCGTTGCCTACGGGAAAACCTACGAGCAGTACTTC
TRBV27	TRBD2	-	TRBJ2-7	CASSFQGLPYEQYF	TGTGCCAGCAGTTTCCAGGGACTACCCTACGAGCAGTACTTC
TRBV9	-	-	TRBJ1-1	CASSVASTQSIIDEAFF	TGTGCCAGCAGCGTAGCTAGTACCCAATCTATAATAGATGAAGCTTTCTTT
TRBV25-1	-	once	TRBJ1-2	CASRVTGRDGYTF	TGTGCCAGTAGAGTCACAGGGAGGGATGGCTACACCTTC
TRBV18	-	-	TRBJ2-5	CASSKGSQETQYF	TGTGCCAGCTCAAAAGGCAGCCAAGAGACCCAGTACTTC
TRBV19	-	-	TRBJ1-4	CASSKLEKLFF	TGTGCCAGTTCCAAGCTTGAAAAACTGTTTTTT
TRBV6-6	-	-	TRBJ2-5	CASSGQYQETQYF	TGTGCCAGCAGCGGACAGTACCAAGAGACCCAGTACTTC
TRBV9	-	-	TRBJ1-1	CASSLEQTVGGTAFF	TGTGCCAGCAGCCTAGAACAGACAGTGGGGGGGACGGCTTTCTTT
TRBV6-1	-	-	TRBJ1-1	CASQGRSRADEAFF	TGTGCCAGTCAAGGACGGAGCAGGGCGGATGAAGCTTTCTTT
TRBV29-1	TRBD1	-	TRBJ1-1	CSVAGGQSNTEAFF	TGCAGCGTTGCAGGGGGACAATCGAACACTGAAGCTTTCTTT
TRBV5-5	-	-	TRBJ2-2	CASSLSGANTGELFF	TGTGCCAGCAGCTTAAGCGGAGCGAACACCGGGGAGCTGTTTTTT
TRBV28	TRBD1	-	TRBJ2-6	CASSPGQGLAGGANVLTF	TGTGCCAGCAGCCCGGGACAGGGGTTGGCTGGAGGGGCCAACGTCCTGACTTTC